This TCR beta chain was identified during a study of blood T cells in healthy people across ages. Combining a sample-barcoded 5' primer with a J-beta primer mix, a second PCR ran for about 7 to 12 cycles. A single record per CDR3 protein comes from TCRdb applying MiXCR to the 5' RACE reads. The repertoire holds 1 million or so distinct CDR3 sequences, with approximately 25% as singletons. The individuals who served as donors were healthy Caucasians living in Russia, aged about 6 to 95. CDR3 size: 12 residues. V was cut by 7 bases and J by 6 bases, with 13 bases left in between. Germline loops: CDR1 SQVTM, CDR2 ANQGSEA. This clonotype has only a few counts. Its antigen is unidentified. The study's findings and limits: The long-lived group displayed more naive CD4+ cells, plus higher diversity, than the aged donors did. Naive T cell percentage showed a strong correlation with the diversity of TCR beta.

This sample was shared with a second study, whose subject was T cells of mothers and their children. That work adds: Slightly higher overlap, not significant, was seen in related mother-child pairs than in unrelated pairs.

This sequence was found in a girl aged 2-10 years in good health. The sequenced sample was blood. The J gene is TRBJ1-3, the V gene TRBV29-1; the D gene is possibly TRBD1 (6 bases). The CDR3 DNA reads TGCAGCGCACGGACAGACGAAAACACCATATATTTT. The encoded protein is CSARTDENTIYF.